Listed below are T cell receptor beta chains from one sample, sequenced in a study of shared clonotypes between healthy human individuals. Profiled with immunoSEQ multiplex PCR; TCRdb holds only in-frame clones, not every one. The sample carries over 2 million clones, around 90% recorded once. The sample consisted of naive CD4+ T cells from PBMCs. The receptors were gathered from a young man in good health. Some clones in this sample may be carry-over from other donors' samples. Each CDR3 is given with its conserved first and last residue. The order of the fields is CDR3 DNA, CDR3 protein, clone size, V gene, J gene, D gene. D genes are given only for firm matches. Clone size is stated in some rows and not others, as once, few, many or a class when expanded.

CDR3nt: TGTGCCAGTACTAGTCAGGGTATCGGCACTGAAGCTTTCTTT
CDR3aa: CASTSQGIGTEAFF
abundance: -
v_gene: TRBV6-1
j_gene: TRBJ1-1
d_gene: -

CDR3nt: TGTGCCAGCAGTTCAGGCCCAGGGTATGGCTACACCTTC
CDR3aa: CASSSGPGYGYTF
abundance: -
v_gene: TRBV27
j_gene: TRBJ1-2
d_gene: -

CDR3nt: TGTGCCAGTAGTGCCTGGGGGGTCCCTAACTATGGCTACACCTTC
CDR3aa: CASSAWGVPNYGYTF
abundance: -
v_gene: TRBV19
j_gene: TRBJ1-2
d_gene: -

CDR3nt: TGTGCTAGTGGTACGATCGCGGGGGCTGAAGCTTTCTTT
CDR3aa: CASGTIAGAEAFF
abundance: -
v_gene: TRBV12-5
j_gene: TRBJ1-1
d_gene: -

CDR3nt: TGCGCCAGCAGCTTGGATGGGGGAGTCACTGAAGCTTTCTTT
CDR3aa: CASSLDGGVTEAFF
abundance: few
v_gene: TRBV5-1
j_gene: TRBJ1-1
d_gene: -

CDR3nt: TGTGCCAGCAGCTCACCCGGACAGGGCCCCACCTTC
CDR3aa: CASSSPGQGPTF
abundance: -
v_gene: TRBV7-3
j_gene: TRBJ1-2
d_gene: TRBD1

CDR3nt: TGTGCCAGCAAACTCGATCCGAACACTGAAGCTTTCTTT
CDR3aa: CASKLDPNTEAFF
abundance: -
v_gene: TRBV7-2
j_gene: TRBJ1-1
d_gene: -

CDR3nt: TGCACCAGCAGCCAAGAAAGGGACATCGGGAGATCCGATACGCAGTATTTT
CDR3aa: CTSSQERDIGRSDTQYF
abundance: -
v_gene: TRBV1
j_gene: TRBJ2-3
d_gene: -

CDR3nt: TGTGCCAGCAGTTTTAGGGCGGAAGAGACCCAGTACTTC
CDR3aa: CASSFRAEETQYF
abundance: -
v_gene: TRBV28
j_gene: TRBJ2-5
d_gene: -

CDR3nt: TGTGCCAGCAGCGTAGTTGGACTTGACAATGAGCAGTTCTTC
CDR3aa: CASSVVGLDNEQFF
abundance: once
v_gene: TRBV9
j_gene: TRBJ2-1
d_gene: -

CDR3nt: TGCGCCAGCAGCGCGTCGGGGGAGGAAGGCTACACCTTC
CDR3aa: CASSASGEEGYTF
abundance: -
v_gene: TRBV5-1
j_gene: TRBJ1-2
d_gene: -

CDR3nt: TGTGCCAGCAGTCCAACAGGGGTCTGGGGCTACACCTTC
CDR3aa: CASSPTGVWGYTF
abundance: few
v_gene: TRBV6-1
j_gene: TRBJ1-2
d_gene: TRBD1

CDR3nt: TGTGCCAGCAGCCGAACCCGGCCACAGGGATCGTGGGGCTACACCTTC
CDR3aa: CASSRTRPQGSWGYTF
abundance: -
v_gene: TRBV28
j_gene: TRBJ1-2
d_gene: -

CDR3nt: TGTGCCAGCTCACCCGGGACAGGGTTCCAGCCCCAGCATTTT
CDR3aa: CASSPGTGFQPQHF
abundance: -
v_gene: TRBV18
j_gene: TRBJ1-5
d_gene: TRBD1

CDR3nt: TGTGCCAGCTCATCCGGACAGACCTACGAGCAGTACTTC
CDR3aa: CASSSGQTYEQYF
abundance: once
v_gene: TRBV18
j_gene: TRBJ2-7
d_gene: -

CDR3nt: TGTGCCAGCAGTTTGGGGGAGGCCCTATACAATGAGCAGTTCTTC
CDR3aa: CASSLGEALYNEQFF
abundance: -
v_gene: TRBV28
j_gene: TRBJ2-1
d_gene: -

CDR3nt: TGTGCCATCACCCCAGGAAGCGGGAGCTCCTACGAGCAGTACTTC
CDR3aa: CAITPGSGSSYEQYF
abundance: -
v_gene: TRBV10-3
j_gene: TRBJ2-7
d_gene: TRBD2

CDR3nt: TGTGCCAGCAGTTTATATGAGCAGTTCTTC
CDR3aa: CASSLYEQFF
abundance: -
v_gene: TRBV28
j_gene: TRBJ2-1
d_gene: -

CDR3nt: TGTGCCAGCAGCTTAGGCCAGGGCTTTAGCAACTATGGCTACACCTTC
CDR3aa: CASSLGQGFSNYGYTF
abundance: -
v_gene: TRBV7-9
j_gene: TRBJ1-2
d_gene: -

CDR3nt: TGTGCCAGCTCACCCTGGCCTATGGGCGCAGATACGCAGTATTTT
CDR3aa: CASSPWPMGADTQYF
abundance: -
v_gene: TRBV18
j_gene: TRBJ2-3
d_gene: -

CDR3nt: TGTGCCAGCAGCCTTAGACAGTACACCGGGGAGCTGTTTTTT
CDR3aa: CASSLRQYTGELFF
abundance: -
v_gene: TRBV11-2
j_gene: TRBJ2-2
d_gene: -

CDR3nt: TGTGCCAGCAGTTTAAGAACTAGCGGGGCGGGGGAGCAGTACTTC
CDR3aa: CASSLRTSGAGEQYF
abundance: -
v_gene: TRBV27
j_gene: TRBJ2-7
d_gene: TRBD2

CDR3nt: TGTGCCACCAGCAGAGATCGGCCGGGAGCCACTGAAGCTTTCTTT
CDR3aa: CATSRDRPGATEAFF
abundance: -
v_gene: TRBV15
j_gene: TRBJ1-1
d_gene: -

CDR3nt: TGTGCCAGCAGCACCGACAGGGGCACTGAAGCTTTCTTT
CDR3aa: CASSTDRGTEAFF
abundance: -
v_gene: TRBV9
j_gene: TRBJ1-1
d_gene: TRBD1

CDR3nt: TGTGCCAGCAGTGAGACGGGTACTGGGGGCTACACCTTC
CDR3aa: CASSETGTGGYTF
abundance: -
v_gene: TRBV2
j_gene: TRBJ1-2
d_gene: -

CDR3nt: TGTGCCAGCAGCTTAAGTGGCAGTGTTAGCGGCTACACCTTC
CDR3aa: CASSLSGSVSGYTF
abundance: -
v_gene: TRBV7-9
j_gene: TRBJ1-2
d_gene: -

CDR3nt: TGTGCCACAGCACAGGGTAGCGGGATCCACGAGCAGTACTTC
CDR3aa: CATAQGSGIHEQYF
abundance: -
v_gene: TRBV6-5
j_gene: TRBJ2-7
d_gene: TRBD2

CDR3nt: TGTGCCAGCAGTTTAGTGGTCGACAGGCATAATAGCAATCAGCCCCAGCATTTT
CDR3aa: CASSLVVDRHNSNQPQHF
abundance: -
v_gene: TRBV28
j_gene: TRBJ1-5
d_gene: -

CDR3nt: TGTGCCAGCAGCACCGGTCTAAGGGTCCAGCCGTGGGGAAACACCATATATTTT
CDR3aa: CASSTGLRVQPWGNTIYF
abundance: -
v_gene: TRBV9
j_gene: TRBJ1-3
d_gene: -

CDR3nt: TGTGCCAGCAGTTACCCCGGTGTCACTGAAGCTTTCTTT
CDR3aa: CASSYPGVTEAFF
abundance: -
v_gene: TRBV6-6
j_gene: TRBJ1-1
d_gene: -

CDR3nt: TGTGCCAGCTGGACCGCGTACGAGCAGTACTTC
CDR3aa: CASWTAYEQYF
abundance: -
v_gene: TRBV21-1
j_gene: TRBJ2-7
d_gene: -

CDR3nt: TGTGCAAGTCGCTTAGGACCAGGGTGGGACACTGAAGCTTTCTTT
CDR3aa: CASRLGPGWDTEAFF
abundance: -
v_gene: TRBV12-2
j_gene: TRBJ1-1
d_gene: -

CDR3nt: TGTGCCAGCAGCTTTCTCTTTTTTCCACTGGACGAGGAGGGCGGGAACACTGAAGCTTTCTTT
CDR3aa: CASSFLFFPLDEEGGNTEAFF
abundance: -
v_gene: TRBV7-3
j_gene: TRBJ1-1
d_gene: -

CDR3nt: TGTGCCAGCAGTTTAAGGGGGGTCTCTGGAAACACCATATATTTT
CDR3aa: CASSLRGVSGNTIYF
abundance: once
v_gene: TRBV28
j_gene: TRBJ1-3
d_gene: -

CDR3nt: TGTGCCAGCAGCCCGCCGGGGAGACTCTCCGAGCAGTACTTC
CDR3aa: CASSPPGRLSEQYF
abundance: -
v_gene: TRBV11-2
j_gene: TRBJ2-7
d_gene: -

CDR3nt: TGTGCCAGCAGCTTAGAGGGGCAAGGAGGTCAGCCCCAGCATTTT
CDR3aa: CASSLEGQGGQPQHF
abundance: -
v_gene: TRBV11-2
j_gene: TRBJ1-5
d_gene: -

CDR3nt: TGCGCCAGCAGCGGGGGGGTCTCCTACGAGCAGTACTTC
CDR3aa: CASSGGVSYEQYF
abundance: -
v_gene: TRBV5-1
j_gene: TRBJ2-7
d_gene: TRBD2

CDR3nt: TGCGCCAGCAGCTTTAGTACCTACAATGAGCAGTTCTTC
CDR3aa: CASSFSTYNEQFF
abundance: -
v_gene: TRBV5-1
j_gene: TRBJ2-1
d_gene: -

CDR3nt: TGTGCCAGCAGAACTGGACCCACGATCACCACGAACACCGGGGAGCTGTTTTTT
CDR3aa: CASRTGPTITTNTGELFF
abundance: -
v_gene: TRBV27
j_gene: TRBJ2-2
d_gene: -

CDR3nt: TGTGCCAGCAGTGTGGAGGGACTAGAGCCCGAGCAGTACTTC
CDR3aa: CASSVEGLEPEQYF
abundance: once
v_gene: TRBV6-6
j_gene: TRBJ2-7
d_gene: TRBD2

CDR3nt: TGTGCCAGCAGCACCTCAGGGCGAGAGACCCAGTACTTC
CDR3aa: CASSTSGRETQYF
abundance: -
v_gene: TRBV5-6
j_gene: TRBJ2-5
d_gene: -

CDR3nt: TGTGCCAGCAGCTTAGGCGGCAGGGGCGGAGGAAACACTGAAGCTTTCTTT
CDR3aa: CASSLGGRGGGNTEAFF
abundance: -
v_gene: TRBV11-2
j_gene: TRBJ1-1
d_gene: -

CDR3nt: TGTGCCAGCAGTACCAGCGGGAGGGGTTTCGACGAGCAGTACTTC
CDR3aa: CASSTSGRGFDEQYF
abundance: -
v_gene: TRBV28
j_gene: TRBJ2-7
d_gene: TRBD2

CDR3nt: TGCGCCAGCACCCTGATAACGACAGGGGACACTGAAGCTTTCTTT
CDR3aa: CASTLITTGDTEAFF
abundance: -
v_gene: TRBV5-1
j_gene: TRBJ1-1
d_gene: TRBD1

CDR3nt: TGTGCCAGCAGCTTGGCCGGGGTAACGAACACCGGGGAGCTGTTTTTT
CDR3aa: CASSLAGVTNTGELFF
abundance: -
v_gene: TRBV5-6
j_gene: TRBJ2-2
d_gene: -

CDR3nt: TGTGCCAGCAGACCGTACACGGCCGGTCAGCCCCAGCATTTT
CDR3aa: CASRPYTAGQPQHF
abundance: few
v_gene: TRBV6-5
j_gene: TRBJ1-5
d_gene: -

CDR3nt: TGTGCCAGTAGTATAGCGGCGGGAAACTATGGCTACACCTTC
CDR3aa: CASSIAAGNYGYTF
abundance: -
v_gene: TRBV19
j_gene: TRBJ1-2
d_gene: -

CDR3nt: TGTGCCAGCAGCCTTTCTAGGGGATGGGAGACCCAGTACTTC
CDR3aa: CASSLSRGWETQYF
abundance: -
v_gene: TRBV7-9
j_gene: TRBJ2-5
d_gene: -

CDR3nt: TGTGCCAGCAGTCCCACAGGGGCGATCTCTGGGGCCAACGTCCTGACTTTC
CDR3aa: CASSPTGAISGANVLTF
abundance: -
v_gene: TRBV28
j_gene: TRBJ2-6
d_gene: TRBD1

CDR3nt: TGTGCCAGCACCCTCTACGAGCAGTACTTC
CDR3aa: CASTLYEQYF
abundance: -
v_gene: TRBV5-8
j_gene: TRBJ2-7
d_gene: -

CDR3nt: TGTGCCAGCACAAGTCCGCGGGAGGCAGATACGCAGTATTTT
CDR3aa: CASTSPREADTQYF
abundance: -
v_gene: TRBV6-1
j_gene: TRBJ2-3
d_gene: TRBD2

CDR3nt: TGTGCCAGCTCACCTCCGACAAAGGGTAATGAAGCTTTCTTT
CDR3aa: CASSPPTKGNEAFF
abundance: once
v_gene: TRBV18
j_gene: TRBJ1-1
d_gene: -

CDR3nt: TGTGCCAGCAGTTCACGGGCGTCTGGGGCCAACGTCCTGACTTTC
CDR3aa: CASSSRASGANVLTF
abundance: -
v_gene: TRBV6-1
j_gene: TRBJ2-6
d_gene: -

CDR3nt: TGTGCCAGCTCACCGCGGACAATCCTACAAGAGTCTGGGGCCAACGTCCTGACTTTC
CDR3aa: CASSPRTILQESGANVLTF
abundance: -
v_gene: TRBV18
j_gene: TRBJ2-6
d_gene: -

CDR3nt: TGTGCCAGCAGGAACAAGTTCCAGTTCTTC
CDR3aa: CASRNKFQFF
abundance: -
v_gene: TRBV2
j_gene: TRBJ2-1
d_gene: -

CDR3nt: TGTGCCAGCAGCCCCCGGGGGACAGGGGCGACTGGAAACACCATATATTTT
CDR3aa: CASSPRGTGATGNTIYF
abundance: once
v_gene: TRBV28
j_gene: TRBJ1-3
d_gene: TRBD1

CDR3nt: TGTGCCAGCAGCCTGAGAATCGGACTAGCGGGACCCAATGAGCAGTTCTTC
CDR3aa: CASSLRIGLAGPNEQFF
abundance: -
v_gene: TRBV7-9
j_gene: TRBJ2-1
d_gene: TRBD2

CDR3nt: TGTGCCAGCAGTCCAGGTCTTACCAGGAGTGAAAAACTGTTTTTT
CDR3aa: CASSPGLTRSEKLFF
abundance: -
v_gene: TRBV6-5
j_gene: TRBJ1-4
d_gene: -

CDR3nt: TGTGCCACCAGCAGCTTCCTAGGACCTGCGGTTGAGTCTGGGGCCAACGTCCTGACTTTC
CDR3aa: CATSSFLGPAVESGANVLTF
abundance: -
v_gene: TRBV15
j_gene: TRBJ2-6
d_gene: -

CDR3nt: TGTGCCAGCAGCCTCCCATCCCGGACGGTGAACACTGAAGCTTTCTTT
CDR3aa: CASSLPSRTVNTEAFF
abundance: -
v_gene: TRBV14
j_gene: TRBJ1-1
d_gene: -